These T cell receptor beta chains were read from a single sample in a study of PD-1 blockade in mismatch repair-deficient tumors. This table comes from immunoSEQ multiplex PCR, and its TCRdb copy is limited to in-frame clones, with some not included. The repertoire has some 70,000 clones, approximately 80% of them found once; the top ten carry over 4.5%. The source material was peripheral blood, sampled 2 weeks after starting pembrolizumab. These TCRs come from an adult with mismatch repair-deficient cancer. Both conserved end residues are part of each CDR3. A D gene is named only where the DNA matches it firmly. The listing skips clone size in some rows; elsewhere it reads once, few, many or a size class.

>.|15|.|TRBV10-1|TRBJ1-1
CASSLSTGQGTEAFF
TGCGCCAGCAGTCTCTCAACGGGGCAGGGCACTGAAGCTTTCTTT
>.|13|.|TRBV19|TRBJ2-1
CASSIAGEDEQFF
TGTGCCAGTAGTATAGCCGGGGAAGATGAGCAGTTCTTC
>.|14|.|TRBV10-1|TRBJ2-2
CASSGTGRAGELFF
TGCGCCAGCAGTGGGACAGGGAGGGCCGGGGAGCTGTTTTTT
>few|12|TRBD1|TRBV18|TRBJ1-2
CASSPGQAGYTF
TGTGCCAGCTCACCCGGACAGGCTGGCTACACCTTC
>.|14|TRBD2|TRBV19|TRBJ2-3
CASSPTSGRAAQYF
TGTGCCAGTAGTCCTACTAGCGGGAGGGCCGCGCAGTATTTT
>.|15|TRBD1|TRBV7-2|TRBJ2-1
CASSQPGQIYNEQFF
TGTGCCAGCAGCCAACCGGGACAGATATACAATGAGCAGTTCTTC
>.|16|TRBD2|TRBV2|TRBJ2-5
CASSASGRVLGETQYF
TGTGCCAGCAGTGCCAGCGGGAGGGTCCTCGGGGAGACCCAGTACTTC
>.|15|.|TRBV11-3|TRBJ2-5
CASSFGLSDQETQYF
TGTGCCAGCAGCTTTGGACTTAGCGACCAAGAGACCCAGTACTTC
>once|14|TRBD1|TRBV28|TRBJ2-2
CASSLRQGTGELFF
TGTGCCAGCAGTTTAAGACAGGGGACCGGGGAGCTGTTTTTT
>.|12|.|TRBV5-1|TRBJ2-5
CASRDSQETQYF
TGCGCCAGCAGGGACTCCCAAGAGACCCAGTACTTC
>.|15|.|TRBV9|TRBJ1-1
CASSVAVGPNTEAFF
TGTGCCAGCAGCGTAGCGGTGGGGCCGAACACTGAAGCTTTCTTT
>few|13|.|TRBV18|TRBJ2-7
CASSPQRAYEQYF
TGTGCCAGCTCACCACAGCGAGCCTACGAGCAGTACTTC
>few|15|.|TRBV18|TRBJ1-5
CASSPSRDSNQPQHF
TGTGCCAGCTCACCAAGTCGGGATAGCAATCAGCCCCAGCATTTT
>.|16|TRBD2|TRBV25-1|TRBJ2-1
CASSPGTSGMVDEQFF
TGTGCCAGCAGCCCTGGCACTAGCGGGATGGTGGATGAGCAGTTCTTC
>.|15|.|TRBV15|TRBJ1-1
CATSRGAVRFTEAFF
TGTGCCACCAGCAGAGGGGCGGTGAGGTTCACTGAAGCTTTCTTT
>.|15|.|TRBV15|TRBJ2-1
CATSREVGSYNEQFF
TGTGCCACCAGCAGAGAGGTAGGCTCCTACAATGAGCAGTTCTTC
>.|16|TRBD2|TRBV7-7|TRBJ2-1
CASSSGAGGTYNEQFF
TGTGCTAGCAGTTCCGGGGCGGGAGGAACCTACAATGAGCAGTTCTTC
>.|13|.|TRBV5-1|TRBJ2-7
CASSLRKSYEQYF
TGCGCCAGCAGCTTGCGCAAGAGCTACGAGCAGTACTTC
>.|14|.|TRBV14|TRBJ2-5
CASSQAGVQETQYF
TGTGCCAGCAGCCAAGCGGGAGTGCAAGAGACCCAGTACTTC
>.|16|TRBD2|TRBV27|TRBJ2-1
CASRLLAGGSYNEQFF
TGTGCCAGCAGGCTCCTAGCGGGAGGCTCCTACAATGAGCAGTTCTTC
>.|14|.|TRBV21-1|TRBJ2-7
CASSKDRGRFEQYF
TGTGCCAGCAGCAAGGACAGGGGTCGATTCGAGCAGTACTTC